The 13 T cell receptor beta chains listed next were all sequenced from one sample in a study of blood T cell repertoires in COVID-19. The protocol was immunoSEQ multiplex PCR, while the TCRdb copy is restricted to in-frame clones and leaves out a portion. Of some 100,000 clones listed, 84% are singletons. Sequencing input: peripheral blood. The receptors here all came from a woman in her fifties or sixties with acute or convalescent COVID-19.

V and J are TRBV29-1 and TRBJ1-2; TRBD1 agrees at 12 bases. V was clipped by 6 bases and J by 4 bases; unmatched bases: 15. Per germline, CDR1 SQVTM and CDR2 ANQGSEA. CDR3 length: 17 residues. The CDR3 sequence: CSVGKRDRGRRVYGYTF. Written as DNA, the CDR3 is TGCAGCGTCGGGAAGCGGGACAGGGGGCGTCGAGTCTATGGCTACACCTTC.

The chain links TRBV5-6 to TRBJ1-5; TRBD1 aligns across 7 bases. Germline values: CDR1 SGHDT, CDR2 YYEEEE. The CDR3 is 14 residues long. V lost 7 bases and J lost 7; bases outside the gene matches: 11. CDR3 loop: CASLEGAPLQPQHF. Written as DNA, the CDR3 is TGTGCCAGCCTAGAGGGGGCGCCCCTGCAGCCCCAGCATTTT.

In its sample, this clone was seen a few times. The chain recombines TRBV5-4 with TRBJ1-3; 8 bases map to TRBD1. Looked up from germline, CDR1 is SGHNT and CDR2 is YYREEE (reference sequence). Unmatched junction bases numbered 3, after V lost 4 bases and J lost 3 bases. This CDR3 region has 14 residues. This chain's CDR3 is CASSIQGDGNTIYF. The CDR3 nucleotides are TGTGCCAGCAGCATACAGGGGGATGGAAACACCATATATTTT.

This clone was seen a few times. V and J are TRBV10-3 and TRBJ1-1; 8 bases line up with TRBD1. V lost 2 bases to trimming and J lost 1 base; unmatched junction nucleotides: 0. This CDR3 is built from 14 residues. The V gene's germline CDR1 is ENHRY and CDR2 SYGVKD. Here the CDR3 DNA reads TGTGCCATCAGTGAGGGACAGGGGAACACTGAAGCTTTCTTT. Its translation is CAISEGQGNTEAFF.

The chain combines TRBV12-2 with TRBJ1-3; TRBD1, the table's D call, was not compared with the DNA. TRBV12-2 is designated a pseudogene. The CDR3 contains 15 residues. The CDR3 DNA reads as TGTGCAAGTCGCTCCCCGGACAGTTCTCCTGACACCATATATTTT. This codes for CASRSPDSSPDTIYF.

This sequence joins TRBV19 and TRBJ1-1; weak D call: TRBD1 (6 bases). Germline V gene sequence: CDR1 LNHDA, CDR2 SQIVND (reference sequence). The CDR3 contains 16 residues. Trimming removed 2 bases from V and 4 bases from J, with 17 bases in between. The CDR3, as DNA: TGTGCCAGTAGTATAAGTGGGGGCAGCTTAGGCACTGAAGCTTTCTTT. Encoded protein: CASSISGGSLGTEAFF.

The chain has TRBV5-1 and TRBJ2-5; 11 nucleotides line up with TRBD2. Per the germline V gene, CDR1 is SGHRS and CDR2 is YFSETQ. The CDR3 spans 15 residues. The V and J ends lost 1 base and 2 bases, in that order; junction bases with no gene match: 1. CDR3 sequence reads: CASSLIAGGQETQYF. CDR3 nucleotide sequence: TGCGCCAGCAGCTTGATAGCGGGGGGGCAAGAGACCCAGTACTTC. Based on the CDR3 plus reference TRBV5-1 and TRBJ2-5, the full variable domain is KAGVTQTPRYLIKTRGQQVTLSCSPISGHRSVSWYQQTPGQGLQFLFEYFSETQRNKGNFPGRFSGRQFSNSRSEMNVSTLELGDSALYLCASSLIAGGQETQYFGPGTRLLVL.

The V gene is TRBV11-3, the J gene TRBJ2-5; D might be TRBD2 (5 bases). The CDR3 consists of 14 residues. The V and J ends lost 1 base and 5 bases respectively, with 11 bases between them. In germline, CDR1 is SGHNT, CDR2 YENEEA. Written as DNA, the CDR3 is TGTGCCAGCAGCTTAGGGGCACGGGGTGAGACCCAGTACTTC. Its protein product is CASSLGARGETQYF.

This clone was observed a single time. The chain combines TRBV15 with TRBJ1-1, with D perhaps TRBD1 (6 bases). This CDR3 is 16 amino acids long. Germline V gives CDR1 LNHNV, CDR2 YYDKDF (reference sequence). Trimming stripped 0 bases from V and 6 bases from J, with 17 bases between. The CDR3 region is CATSRDRDTSGAEAFF. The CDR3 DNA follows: TGTGCCACCAGCAGAGATCGGGACACCAGCGGGGCTGAAGCTTTCTTT.

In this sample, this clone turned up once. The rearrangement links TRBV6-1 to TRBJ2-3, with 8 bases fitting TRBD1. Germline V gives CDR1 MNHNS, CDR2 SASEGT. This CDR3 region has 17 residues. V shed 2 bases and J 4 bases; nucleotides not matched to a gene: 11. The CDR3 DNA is TGTGCCAGCAGTGAATCCCCCGGACAGGGTGGCGCAGATACGCAGTATTTT. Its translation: CASSESPGQGGADTQYF.

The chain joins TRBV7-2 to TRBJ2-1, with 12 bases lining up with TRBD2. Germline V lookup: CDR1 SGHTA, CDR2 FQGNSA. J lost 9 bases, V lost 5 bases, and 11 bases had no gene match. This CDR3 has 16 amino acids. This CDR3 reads CASSPLAGGSTGEQFF. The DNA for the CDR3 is TGTGCCAGCAGCCCCCTAGCGGGGGGGAGTACAGGTGAGCAGTTCTTC.

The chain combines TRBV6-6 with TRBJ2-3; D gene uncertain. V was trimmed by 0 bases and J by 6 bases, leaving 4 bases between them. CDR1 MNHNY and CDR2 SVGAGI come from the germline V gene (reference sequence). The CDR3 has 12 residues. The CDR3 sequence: CASSYSRDTQYF. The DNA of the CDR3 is TGTGCCAGCAGTTACTCCCGGGATACGCAGTATTTT.

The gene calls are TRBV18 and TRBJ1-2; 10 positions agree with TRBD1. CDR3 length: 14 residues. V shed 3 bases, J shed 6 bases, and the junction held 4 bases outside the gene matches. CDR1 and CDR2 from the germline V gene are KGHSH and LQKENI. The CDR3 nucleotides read TGTGCCAGCTCACCTGGGACAGGGGTGAATGGCTACACCTTC. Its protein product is CASSPGTGVNGYTF.